The 3 T cell receptor beta chains reported below all come from one sample, sequenced in a study of CD8+ T cells in alopecia areata. cDNA prepared by RNA extraction and subsequent reverse transcription served as the template for sequencing. Assay: immunoSEQ multiplex PCR; the TCRdb copy retains only in-frame clones and omits some. This repertoire shows approximately 210,000 clones, roughly 66% found once; its top ten account for 1% to 1.5%. Specified treatment: oral pan-JAK inhibitor, 5-10 mg twice daily. The source material was CD4+ T cells sorted from blood, sampled around week 42, from a patient treated with tofacitinib. The receptors stem from a human donor with alopecia areata.

The chain carries TRBV9 and TRBJ2-2; D is uncertain. V was shortened by 0 bases and J by 8 bases, with 11 bases between the two germline ends. CDR3 size: 14 residues. CDR1 is SGDLS and CDR2 is YYNGEE in the germline V gene. Here the CDR3 reads CASSVGEPRGELFF. The CDR3 nucleotides read TGTGCCAGCAGCGTAGGAGAACCCAGGGGGGAGCTGTTTTTT.

The rearrangement links TRBV4-3 to TRBJ2-1; D not resolved. This CDR3 contains 15 residues. The germline CDR1 and CDR2 sequences are LGHNA and YSLEER. With 1 base removed from V and 2 bases from J, the gap between germline ends came to 9 bases. The CDR3: CASSQGSLAYNEQFF. The DNA of the CDR3 is TGCGCCAGCAGCCAAGGAAGTCTAGCCTACAATGAGCAGTTCTTC.

This chain links TRBV7-9 with TRBJ1-4, with D possibly matching TRBD1 (5 bases). CDR1 is SEHNR, CDR2 FQNEAQ, per germline (reference sequence). V lost 3 bases to trimming and J lost 5 bases, with 13 bases between them. The CDR3 loop spans 15 amino acids. CDR3 DNA: TGTGCCAGCAGCTTCCACATCGGGGGGAATGAAAAACTGTTTTTT. It encodes CASSFHIGGNEKLFF.